A selection of T cell receptor beta chains follows, all from one sample in a study of response to subunit inactivated influenza vaccine. MiXCR was run by TCRdb on the RT-PCR reads, yielding one entry per CDR3 protein. The sample includes some 540,000 distinct CDR3 sequences, approximately 24% of them seen just once. These sequences were also reported in another study, on T cells expressing NK-cell markers.

The sample in question was CD4+ T cells sorted from PBMCs, obtained 11 to 12 days after vaccination. These receptors were obtained from a man over 45 who received an inactivated influenza vaccine. The CDR3 runs from the conserved cysteine through the conserved F or W. The D gene is left open where the match is weak. Only some rows state a clone size, as once, few, many or a class for expanded clones.

D | size | J | V | DNA | CDR3
TRBD1 | NA | TRBJ2-1 | TRBV20-1 | TGCAGTGCTAGAGACCCGACAGGGATTGGCAATGAGCAGTTCTTC | CSARDPTGIGNEQFF
NA | few | TRBJ2-2 | TRBV2 | TGTGCCAGCAAAATTGACTTAAACGGGGAGCTGTTTTTT | CASKIDLNGELFF
NA | NA | TRBJ1-1 | TRBV6-4 | TGTGCCAGCAGTGACTCAGGTCGAAGGGGGGGGAACACTGAAGCTTTCTTT | CASSDSGRRGGNTEAFF
NA | NA | TRBJ2-7 | TRBV6-1 | TGTGCCAGCAAGACAGAAAGTTTCTACGAGCAGTACTTC | CASKTESFYEQYF
NA | NA | TRBJ2-1 | TRBV6-5 | TGTGCCAGCAGTTACTCGGGGGATCCGGCCTACAATGAGCAGTTCTTC | CASSYSGDPAYNEQFF
TRBD1 | few | TRBJ2-5 | TRBV29-1 | TGCAGCGTTGTTCGGGACAGAGTACAAGAGACCCAGTACTTC | CSVVRDRVQETQYF
NA | few | TRBJ1-2 | TRBV21-1 | TGTGCCAGCAGCAAAGTGCCAGAGTCCTATGGCTACACCTTC | CASSKVPESYGYTF
TRBD2 | few | TRBJ2-7 | TRBV27 | TGTGCCAGCAGTCGCCGGACTAGCGGGTCCTACGAGCAGTACTTC | CASSRRTSGSYEQYF
NA | many | TRBJ2-4 | TRBV12-3/TRBV12-4 | TGTGCCAGCAGCTTTCGGGCCGCTATTCAGTACTTC | CASSFRAAIQYF
TRBD1 | NA | TRBJ2-1 | TRBV24-1 | TGTGCCACCAGTGGGACCGGGACAGGGTCTTACAATGAGCAGTTCTTC | CATSGTGTGSYNEQFF
TRBD1 | NA | TRBJ2-7 | TRBV12-3/TRBV12-4 | TGTGCCAGCAGTTCCCAGACAGGGGCGGGCGAGCAGTACTTC | CASSSQTGAGEQYF
NA | few | TRBJ1-4 | TRBV12-3/TRBV12-4 | TGTGCCAGCAGTTTGACGGGGAGGGAAAAACTGTTTTTT | CASSLTGREKLFF
NA | NA | TRBJ1-1 | TRBV10-2 | TGCGCCAGCAGTTATACTACCACTGAAGCTTTCTTT | CASSYTTTEAFF
NA | NA | TRBJ2-1 | TRBV20-1 | TGCAGTGCTAGAACCGGGATCCCTGGCAATGAGCAGTTCTTC | CSARTGIPGNEQFF
TRBD1 | many | TRBJ1-2 | TRBV24-1 | TGTGCCACCAGTACGGGACAGGACTATGGCTACACCTTC | CATSTGQDYGYTF
TRBD2 | few | TRBJ2-7 | TRBV20-1 | TGCAGTGCCGAAGGACTAGCGGGTGACTACGAGCAGTACTTC | CSAEGLAGDYEQYF
NA | NA | TRBJ2-1 | TRBV9 | TGTGCCAGCAGCGTAGCAGGTGGAAATGAGCAGTTCTTC | CASSVAGGNEQFF
TRBD2 | NA | TRBJ2-3 | TRBV2 | TGTGCCAGCAAAGCGGGGGGGCGTCCAGATACGCAGTATTTT | CASKAGGRPDTQYF
TRBD1 | NA | TRBJ2-4 | TRBV18 | TGTGCCAGCTCGCGCACCGGACAGGGGGCGACCAAAAACATTCAGTACTTC | CASSRTGQGATKNIQYF
NA | few | TRBJ2-3 | TRBV9 | TGTGCCAGCAGCGTAGTCAGGGCGAGCACAGATACGCAGTATTTT | CASSVVRASTDTQYF